This entry lists 8 T cell receptor beta chains sequenced from one sample in a study of shared clonotypes between healthy human individuals. Sequencing was performed with immunoSEQ multiplex PCR; in TCRdb, only in-frame clones are kept and a portion is missing. This repertoire shows around 700,000 clones, around 67% found once; its top ten account for roughly 1.7%. Source material: memory CD4+ T cells sorted from blood. The subset here: CD45RA-negative fraction. These receptors came from a woman aged 25 to 45 in good health.

This chain uses TRBV28 with TRBJ1-4, with no clear D. Germline V gives CDR1 MDHEN, CDR2 SYDVKM. The CDR3 is 12 residues long. The V and J ends lost 3 bases and 8 bases respectively, with 7 bases between them. The CDR3 sequence is CASSFRREKLFF. The CDR3, as DNA: TGTGCCAGCAGTTTTAGAAGGGAAAAACTGTTTTTT.

This chain uses TRBV7-2 with TRBJ1-2, with TRBD1 identical over 8 bases. CDR3 length: 17 amino acids. CDR1 is SGHTA and CDR2 is FQGNSA in the germline V gene. V was clipped by 5 bases and J by 4 bases; unmatched bases: 15. DNA for the CDR3: TGTGCCAGCAGCCACGTCCCAGGGACAGGAAGATCCTATGGCTACACCTTC. Amino acids: CASSHVPGTGRSYGYTF.

V gene TRBV19 combines with J gene TRBJ1-5; D gene ambiguous. Trimming took off 3 bases at V and 6 bases at J, with 6 bases between the two ends. The CDR3 has 12 amino acids. Germline CDR1 LNHDA, CDR2 SQIVND (reference sequence). In nucleotides, the CDR3 is TGTGCCAGTAGTATTAGTGGTCAGCCCCAGCATTTT. It yields the protein CASSISGQPQHF.

V and J are TRBV5-1 and TRBJ2-3; tentatively, D is TRBD2 (5 bases). Germline values: CDR1 SGHRS, CDR2 YFSETQ. The CDR3 sequence is 15 residues long. Trimming removed 1 base from V and 5 bases from J, with 14 bases in between. The CDR3 loop is CASSLQVGSGDTQYF. DNA of the CDR3: TGCGCCAGCAGCTTGCAGGTTGGAAGCGGAGATACGCAGTATTTT. Combining the CDR3 with reference TRBV5-1 and TRBJ2-3 gives the whole variable domain KAGVTQTPRYLIKTRGQQVTLSCSPISGHRSVSWYQQTPGQGLQFLFEYFSETQRNKGNFPGRFSGRQFSNSRSEMNVSTLELGDSALYLCASSLQVGSGDTQYFGPGTRLTVL.

This chain connects TRBV10-3 to TRBJ2-7, with D perhaps assigned TRBD1 or TRBD2 (5 bases each). V lost 4 bases to trimming and J lost 3 bases, with 10 bases between them. This CDR3 has 13 amino acids. Germline assignment: CDR1 ENHRY and CDR2 SYGVKD. Here the CDR3 DNA reads TGTGCCATCAGTGGCGGGCAGGGCTACGAGCAGTACTTC. Translating it yields CAISGGQGYEQYF.

The genes are TRBV5-1 and TRBJ1-5; D ambiguous. The CDR3 covers 15 residues. Trimming removed 2 bases at V and 6 bases at J, with 15 bases between. Germline CDR1 reads SGHRS; CDR2 reads YFSETQ. The CDR3 DNA sequence: TGCGCCAGCAGCTTTAGTGGGCAGGAGGGTCAGCCCCAGCATTTT. It is translated as CASSFSGQEGQPQHF.

The table lists this clone with a count of one. The chain carries TRBV15 and TRBJ2-1, with TRBD2 matching 9 bases. The CDR3 runs 18 residues. Per the germline V gene, CDR1 is LNHNV and CDR2 is YYDKDF (reference sequence). Losses at the gene ends were 0 bases for V and 5 bases for J; bases not matched to a gene: 11. DNA of the CDR3: TGTGCCACCAGCAGAGATCTTATAGCGGGAGCAGGGGACAATGAGCAGTTCTTC. This codes for CATSRDLIAGAGDNEQFF.

The chain recombines TRBV5-5 with TRBJ2-2; 8 positions match TRBD1. From germline, CDR1 is SGHKS and CDR2 YYEKEE (reference sequence). The V and J ends lost 5 bases and 4 bases, in that order; junction bases with no gene match: 4. The CDR3 consists of 14 residues. CDR3 in DNA: TGTGCCAGCAGGGCCACAGGGGGCACCGGGGAGCTGTTTTTT. This sequence encodes CASRATGGTGELFF.